The subject of this entry is one T cell receptor beta chain. The sample is drawn from a study of blood T cells in healthy people across ages. Primed by a sample-barcoded 5' primer and a J-beta primer mix, a second PCR proceeded for about 6 to 12 cycles. TCRdb called the 5' RACE reads again in MiXCR, with one record for every CDR3 protein. The table has around 1.5 million distinct CDR3 sequences, around 35% seen once. Whenever a sample was processed, at least 6.5 million PBMCs were isolated. Trimming left V 1 base short and J 2 bases short, with 9 bases between. CDR1 is LGHNA and CDR2 is YNFKEQ in the germline V gene. The CDR3 has 14 amino acids.

V is TRBV4-2 and J is TRBJ2-7; D is undetermined. This TCR derives from a woman aged 30 to 39 in good health. The source material was blood. In DNA form, the CDR3 reads TGTGCCAGCAGCCAAGCTCTGGCGGCCTACGAGCAGTACTTC. This sequence encodes CASSQALAAYEQYF.